A selection of T cell receptor beta chains follows, all from one sample in a study of cytomegalovirus exposure and HLA in healthy donors. Clones were sequenced by immunoSEQ multiplex PCR, and TCRdb holds only the in-frame ones, with some missing. The data contain 200,000 to 250,000 clones, roughly 79% of them singletons. The sequenced sample was PBMCs. The receptors were sampled from a middle-aged woman in good health and CMV-seronegative. The CDR3 runs from the conserved cysteine through the conserved F or W. For some rows the clone size is stated as once, few or many, or as a class when expanded; others skip it.

clone_size: -; j_call: TRBJ1-1; v_call: TRBV9; cdr3_aa: CASSVAGGEAFF
clone_size: -; j_call: TRBJ2-7; v_call: TRBV7-8; cdr3_aa: CASSLTSQGPAPYEQYF
clone_size: once; j_call: TRBJ2-1; v_call: TRBV13; cdr3_aa: CASSAGQLSYNEQFF
clone_size: -; j_call: TRBJ1-2; v_call: TRBV5-1; cdr3_aa: CASSLSDGIGYGYTF
clone_size: -; j_call: TRBJ1-3; v_call: TRBV5-1; cdr3_aa: CASQDDRTRSGNTIYF
clone_size: -; j_call: TRBJ2-1; v_call: TRBV7-8; cdr3_aa: CASSPIAGDNEQFF
clone_size: -; j_call: TRBJ1-1; v_call: TRBV6-6; cdr3_aa: CASSEAGFPEAFF
clone_size: -; j_call: TRBJ2-3; v_call: TRBV11-1; cdr3_aa: CASSPGQGRGSTDTQYF
clone_size: -; j_call: TRBJ1-5; v_call: TRBV6-1; cdr3_aa: CASNPDRGQPQHF
clone_size: few; j_call: TRBJ1-1; v_call: TRBV6-6; cdr3_aa: CASSYSTSEAFF
clone_size: -; j_call: TRBJ1-2; v_call: TRBV7-8; cdr3_aa: CASSPASQGTYGYTF
clone_size: -; j_call: TRBJ2-7; v_call: TRBV7-2; cdr3_aa: CASSFNFGTVHF
clone_size: -; j_call: TRBJ1-5; v_call: TRBV18; cdr3_aa: CASSPRTGSKPQHF
clone_size: -; j_call: TRBJ1-2; v_call: TRBV2; cdr3_aa: CASTEGGAQTYGYTF
clone_size: -; j_call: TRBJ1-2; v_call: TRBV16; cdr3_aa: CASSQSSAGATDGYTF
clone_size: -; j_call: TRBJ1-2; v_call: TRBV19; cdr3_aa: CASRDRGSIGYTF
clone_size: -; j_call: TRBJ1-1; v_call: TRBV11-2; cdr3_aa: CASSTIRDRGWGTEAFF
clone_size: few; j_call: TRBJ1-2; v_call: TRBV7-3; cdr3_aa: CASSPQGGLANYGYTF